The clone carrying this T cell receptor beta chain was counted at least ten times. Its antigen is not identified. MiXCR, run by TCRdb on the 5' RACE reads, gives a single entry per CDR3 protein. Found here are 65,000 to 90,000 distinct CDR3 sequences, around 3% of them singletons; the top ten hold under 6.5%. The data derive from a study of neurological immune-mediated disorders. Points from the study as a whole: The expanded clones of different subjects shared no CDR3 amino acid sequences (suggesting private repertoires in all groups). The greatest TCR clonal expansion occurred in HTLV-1-associated myelopathy and the least in multiple sclerosis, which fell below healthy controls.

Germline CDR1 and CDR2: SNHLY and FYNNEI. Trimming removed 6 bases from V and 2 bases from J; junction bases left unmatched: 5. The CDR3 is 14 residues long. J is TRBJ2-5 and V is TRBV2, with 8 positions matching TRBD1. The clonotype was recovered from a woman aged 45-59 years with multiple sclerosis. Sequencing was carried out using PBMCs. The CDR3 spells CASRPGQVQETQYF. The CDR3 bases are TGTGCCAGCAGACCGGGACAGGTTCAAGAGACCCAGTACTTC.